This passage covers 29 T cell receptor beta chains from one sample sequenced in a study of shared clonotypes between healthy human individuals. Libraries were prepared by immunoSEQ multiplex PCR; TCRdb keeps only in-frame clonotypes and omits some of them. The sample yields about 490,000 clones, about 85% seen once. Sequencing was performed on PBMCs. The receptors derive from a middle-aged woman in good health. Some clones in this sample may be carry-over from other donors' samples.

The chain combines TRBV5-4 with TRBJ1-1, with D possibly TRBD1 on 5 matching bases. The CDR3 has 15 residues. The V gene lost 0 bases and the J gene lost 0 bases, with 9 bases spanning the gap. Per the germline V gene, CDR1 is SGHNT and CDR2 is YYREEE (reference sequence). This CDR3 reads CASSLVDTMNTEAFF. The CDR3 DNA sequence: TGTGCCAGCAGCTTGGTGGACACCATGAACACTGAAGCTTTCTTT.

V and J are TRBV21-1 and TRBJ2-3; TRBD1, the table's D call, was not compared with the DNA. TRBV21-1 is a pseudogene locus. This CDR3 spans 18 amino acids. CDR3 nucleotides: TGTGCCAGCAGCCAAGGAGACAGGGAGTCTCCCCCCACAGATACGCAGTATTTT. Protein sequence: CASSQGDRESPPTDTQYF.

This sequence joins TRBV9 and TRBJ1-4; no definite D call. With 3 bases removed from V and 8 bases from J, the gap between germline ends came to 17 bases. Per germline, CDR1 SGDLS and CDR2 YYNGEE. The CDR3 sequence is 15 residues long. The CDR3 spells CASSAAGTSAEKLFF. Here the CDR3 DNA reads TGTGCCAGCAGCGCAGCGGGCACGAGCGCGGAAAAACTGTTTTTT. Looking up the rest from reference TRBV9 and TRBJ1-4 gives the full variable domain: DSGVTQTPKHLITATGQRVTLRCSPRSGDLSVYWYQQSLDQGLQFLIQYYNGEERAKGNILERFSAQQFPDLHSELNLSSLELGDSALYFCASSAAGTSAEKLFFGSGTQLSVL.

Turning to this clone: A far larger clone is one nucleotide away, so this likely arose from a read error. Other DNA sequences within the sample encode an identical CDR3. This chain links TRBV19 with TRBJ2-3; no definite D call. CDR1 LNHDA and CDR2 SQIVND come from the germline V gene (reference sequence). The CDR3 length is 14 residues. Trimming left V 1 base short and J 2 bases short, with 7 bases between. The CDR3 here is CASSIGADTDTQYF. The DNA of the CDR3 is TGTGCCAGTAGTATAGGGGCAGACACAGATACGCAGTATTTT.

This CDR3 is CASSLGPTMSYEQYF. CDR3 nucleotide sequence: TGTGCCAGCAGCCTTGGACCCACTATGTCCTACGAGCAGTACTTC. The chain combines TRBV5-4 with TRBJ2-7; D remains ambiguous. There are 15 residues in the CDR3. CDR1 and CDR2 from the germline V gene are SGHNT and YYREEE (reference sequence). With 4 bases removed from V and 1 base from J, the gap between germline ends came to 15 bases.

A note on this clone: A read error is the likely source, as a far larger clone sits one nucleotide away. Other DNA sequences in this sample translate to the same CDR3. The V and J genes are TRBV28 and TRBJ1-4, with no clear D. The length of the CDR3 is 12 residues. Germline CDR1 is MDHEN and CDR2 is SYDVKM. The CDR3: CASSLFSEKLFF. The CDR3 DNA sequence: TGCGCCAGCAGTTTATTTTCTGAAAAACTGTTTTTT.

In the case of this clone: With only one base between it and a far larger clone, this is likely a read error. This rearrangement joins TRBV4-1 to TRBJ2-3, with D perhaps matching TRBD1 (5 bases). The length of the CDR3 is 18 residues. CDR1 MGHRA and CDR2 YSYEKL come from the germline V gene. The CDR3 nucleotides are TGCGCCAGCGGCCAAGATGTACCAGGGCCAACTGGGGTAGATACGCAGTATTTT. Its protein is CASGQDVPGPTGVDTQYF.

In its sample, this clone was seen once. A far larger clone is off by one base, so a read error is likely. This sample includes further DNA sequences coding for the same CDR3. This chain's CDR3 is CSATGSGELFF. The CDR3 DNA reads as TGCAGTGCCACAGGGTCCGGGGAGCTGTTTTTT. The chain has TRBV20-1 and TRBJ2-2; tentative D call: TRBD1 (6 bases). Germline-derived CDR1 and CDR2 are DFQATT and SNEGSKA (reference sequence). The CDR3 runs to 11 residues. Trimming cost V 6 bases and J 6 bases, with 8 bases left between them.

Points on this clone: A far larger clone is just one base off, so this is likely a read error. The chain links TRBV5-1 to TRBJ2-4; 7 nucleotides line up with TRBD1. Germline CDR1 reads SGHRS; CDR2 reads YFSETQ. CDR3 length: 15 residues. V lost 1 base to trimming and J lost 8 bases; unmatched junction nucleotides: 9. CDR3 residues: CASSLQDQGVDIQYF. In nucleotides, the CDR3 is TGCGCCAGCAGCTTGCAGGATCAGGGGGTGGACATTCAGTACTTC.

The chain is built from TRBV28 and TRBJ1-5, with D hard to call. Trimming cost V 3 bases and J 2 bases, with 14 bases left between them. In germline, CDR1 is MDHEN, CDR2 SYDVKM. This CDR3 is built from 16 residues. DNA for the CDR3: TGTGCCAGCAGTTTGGGTGGCGTGCCGGGCAATCAGCCCCAGCATTTT. It specifies CASSLGGVPGNQPQHF.

The count of this clone is one. The chain recombines TRBV6-6 with TRBJ2-1; 8 positions agree with TRBD2. From germline, CDR1 is MNHNY and CDR2 SVGAGI (reference sequence). The CDR3 covers 14 residues. Trimming removed 5 bases from V and 6 bases from J; junction bases left unmatched: 6. The CDR3 nucleotides are TGTGCCAGCAGTCTGGGACTAGGACTCAATGAGCAGTTCTTC. It encodes CASSLGLGLNEQFF.

This clone has only a few counts. This rearrangement joins TRBV21-1 to TRBJ2-2; the DNA was not used to check the table's D call, TRBD1. TRBV21-1 is flagged as a pseudogene. CDR3 size: 15 residues. Here the CDR3 reads CASSKGVDRTGELFF. CDR3 nucleotides: TGTGCCAGCAGCAAAGGGGTGGACAGAACCGGGGAGCTGTTTTTT.

The chain has TRBV7-2 and TRBJ1-4, with D possibly being TRBD1 (6 bases). CDR3 length equals 13 residues. The V gene lost 5 bases and the J gene lost 7 bases, with 11 bases spanning the gap. Germline V gene data show CDR1 as SGHTA and CDR2 as FQGNSA. The CDR3 region has the DNA TGTGCCAGCAGCCAACAGGGAGGTGAAAAACTGTTTTTT. As protein: CASSQQGGEKLFF.

This clone was seen at least ten times. This rearrangement joins TRBV27 to TRBJ1-2, with D possibly matching TRBD1 (5 bases). Trimming left V 2 bases short and J 4 bases short, with 11 bases between. The CDR3 consists of 14 residues. CDR1 and CDR2 (germline): MNHEY, SMNVEV (reference sequence). The CDR3 DNA follows: TGTGCCAGCAGTTTAGCGGGACGGGCCTATGGCTACACCTTC. Its protein product is CASSLAGRAYGYTF.

Ten or more counts support this clone. This sequence joins TRBV30 and TRBJ2-7; D is unresolved. V dropped 4 bases and J dropped 7 bases, with 20 bases sitting between them. Germline V gene sequence: CDR1 GTSNPN, CDR2 SVGIG (reference sequence). This CDR3 contains 14 residues. CDR3 protein: CAWTVMRFQGEQYF. In DNA form, the CDR3 reads TGTGCCTGGACGGTGATGAGGTTTCAAGGGGAGCAGTACTTC.

The gene calls are TRBV28 and TRBJ2-1; TRBD2 matches at 13 bases. Germline CDR1 is MDHEN and CDR2 is SYDVKM. The CDR3 is 17 amino acids. V trimming: 3 bases; J trimming: 8 bases; junction bases outside the gene matches: 10. CDR3 sequence reads: CASSLAGLAGRAYEQFF. CDR3 DNA sequence: TGTGCCAGCAGTTTGGCGGGACTAGCGGGAAGAGCATATGAGCAGTTCTTC.

The sample holds many counts of this clone. The V call is TRBV11-2, the J call TRBJ2-7; TRBD2 matches 12 bases. V lost 5 bases and J lost 4; bases outside the gene matches: 6. CDR1 and CDR2 (germline): SGHAT, FQNNGV. This CDR3 comprises 15 residues. CDR3: CASSQRLAGVYEQYF. CDR3 in DNA: TGTGCCAGCAGCCAACGACTAGCGGGAGTATACGAGCAGTACTTC.

V usage is TRBV7-9 and J usage is TRBJ1-1, with D tentatively TRBD1 (5 bases). CDR3 length: 13 residues. The V gene's germline CDR1 is SEHNR and CDR2 FQNEAQ (reference sequence). Deletions cut 7 bases from V and 5 bases from J, with 14 bases between. The DNA of the CDR3 is TGTGCCAGCAAGGGGACGGTGGGTACTGAAGCTTTCTTT. Its translation: CASKGTVGTEAFF.

This clone was observed many times. One end of the junction fails to match germline, which may point to a read error. Different DNA sequences within this sample yield the same CDR3. This sequence joins TRBV7-8 and TRBJ2-7; 15 bases map to TRBD2. This CDR3 is built from 14 residues. Germline lookup yields CDR1 SGHVS and CDR2 FQNEAQ. CDR3 nucleotide sequence: TGTGCCAGCAGCGGGGGACTAGCGGGAGGATCACTGGACTTC. Amino acids: CASSGGLAGGSLDF.

This clone has a count of ten or more. V gene TRBV7-3 combines with J gene TRBJ1-1; 9 bases map to TRBD1. Per germline, CDR1 SGHTA and CDR2 FQGTGA. V shed 0 bases and J 7 bases; nucleotides not matched to a gene: 6. The CDR3 length is 15 residues. CDR3 DNA sequence: TGTGCCAGCAGCTTAACGGGACAGGGATTAGATGAAGCTTTCTTT. Residues: CASSLTGQGLDEAFF.

The chain links TRBV2 to TRBJ2-6, with D unresolved. The germline V and J ends were trimmed by 7 bases and 5 bases, with 9 bases remaining between them. The V gene's germline CDR1 is SNHLY and CDR2 FYNNEI. This CDR3 has 13 residues. The CDR3 nucleotides read TGTGCCAGCACTATAGACCGGGCCAACGTCCTGACTTTC. It translates to CASTIDRANVLTF. The full variable domain, in which reference TRBV2 and TRBJ2-6 provide the parts outside the CDR3, is EPEVTQTPSHQVTQMGQEVILRCVPISNHLYFYWYRQILGQKVEFLVSFYNNEISEKSEIFDDQFSVERPDGSNFTLKIRSTKLEDSAMYFCASTIDRANVLTFGAGSRLTVL.

The rearrangement uses TRBV7-2 and TRBJ2-3; 9 bases align to TRBD2. Per germline, CDR1 SGHTA and CDR2 FQGNSA. The CDR3 runs to 12 residues. CDR3 loop: CATSGSTDTQYF. CDR3 DNA: TGTGCAACTAGCGGGAGCACAGATACGCAGTATTTT.

In regard to this clone: A far larger clone is just one base off, so this is likely a read error. CDR3 nucleotide sequence: TGTGCCATCAGTAACCCAGGGTGGGAGGACCAGCCCCAGCATTTT. As protein: CAISNPGWEDQPQHF. The V gene is TRBV10-3, the J gene TRBJ1-5; perhaps TRBD1 as D (5 bases). The CDR3 length is 15 residues. The V gene lost 5 bases and the J gene lost 7 bases, with 18 bases spanning the gap. The germline V gene has CDR1 ENHRY and CDR2 SYGVKD.

The chain links TRBV4-2 to TRBJ1-2; D may be TRBD1 (5 bases). V lost 4 bases to trimming and J lost 4 bases, with 13 bases between them. Germline loops: CDR1 LGHNA, CDR2 YNFKEQ. The CDR3 sequence is 14 residues long. CDR3 sequence reads: CASSPGTLSYGYTF. The CDR3 region has the DNA TGTGCCAGCAGCCCAGGGACCCTAAGCTATGGCTACACCTTC.

The V and J genes are TRBV4-2 and TRBJ1-6; weak D call: TRBD1 (5 bases). The ends were cut back, 4 bases at V and 6 bases at J, with 16 bases in the middle. Germline V gene sequence: CDR1 LGHNA, CDR2 YNFKEQ. The CDR3 has 16 amino acids. The CDR3 DNA reads as TGTGCCAGCAGCCCTACCCCCGGGACGGCTAATTCACCCCTCCACTTT. As protein: CASSPTPGTANSPLHF.

The chain uses TRBV18 and TRBJ1-2, with 7 positions matching TRBD1. The CDR3 contains 14 residues. Trimming cost V 5 bases and J 0 bases; bases outside gene matches: 3. Germline CDR1 and CDR2: KGHSH and LQKENI. The chain's CDR3 is CASSRDRSNYGYTF. The CDR3 DNA sequence: TGTGCCAGCTCAAGGGACAGATCTAACTATGGCTACACCTTC.

CDR3 nucleotide sequence: TGTGCCAGCAGCTTAGGGGAAGCGGGAGTATTTTACGAGCAGTACTTC. Its translation: CASSLGEAGVFYEQYF. The chain has TRBV11-2 and TRBJ2-7, with 8 bases that match TRBD2. The CDR3 is 16 amino acids. Germline V CDR1 and CDR2: SGHAT, FQNNGV. V dropped 1 base and J dropped 4; count of bases not matched to a gene: 9.

The chain is built from TRBV5-1 and TRBJ2-3, with no clear D. Trimming took 5 bases from V and 1 from J, leaving 8 bases between them. CDR1 SGHRS and CDR2 YFSETQ come from the germline V gene. The CDR3 has 13 amino acids. This CDR3 is CASSRPGTDTQYF. CDR3 DNA sequence: TGCGCCAGCAGTCGCCCAGGCACAGATACGCAGTATTTT. The whole variable domain, remainder taken from reference TRBV5-1 and TRBJ2-3, is KAGVTQTPRYLIKTRGQQVTLSCSPISGHRSVSWYQQTPGQGLQFLFEYFSETQRNKGNFPGRFSGRQFSNSRSEMNVSTLELGDSALYLCASSRPGTDTQYFGPGTRLTVL.

In this sample, this clone turned up many times. The chain links TRBV5-4 to TRBJ2-2; 9 nucleotides agree with TRBD1. The trim removed 4 bases at V and 1 base at J, leaving 5 bases unmatched. The CDR3 is 16 residues long. Germline V gene lookup returns CDR1 SGHNT and CDR2 YYREEE (reference sequence). The CDR3 sequence: CASSRGQGLNTGELFF. Written as DNA, the CDR3 is TGTGCCAGCAGCCGGGGACAGGGTTTGAACACCGGGGAGCTGTTTTTT.